This TCR beta chain was recovered during a study of T cell responses to AZD1222 COVID-19 vaccine. Overall study: Samples with a second dose at about 4 or about 12 weeks were pooled together.

General study findings and limits: The donor cohort was predominantly white British with a female majority, and clonal diversity may have been underestimated. With two AZD1222 doses given, Spike-specific TCR breadth and depth both rose.

Assay used: immunoSEQ multiplex PCR; TCRdb lists only in-frame clones, some missing. The data show around 100,000 clones, with around 94% seen just once and roughly 2% held by the top ten. On this clone: The antigen remains undetermined. The germline gene is not matched at one end of the junction; a read error may be the cause.

In germline, CDR1 is SGHRS, CDR2 YFSETQ. This CDR3 spans 15 amino acids. The starting material was peripheral blood, obtained on day 0 of AZD1222 vaccination. This clonotype was obtained from an adult in good health. The V and J genes are TRBV5-1 and TRBJ1-1; D remains ambiguous. The CDR3 DNA reads TGCGCCAGCAGATTGGATGGGCGGGTAGACACTGAAGCTTTCTTT. Amino acids: CASRLDGRVDTEAFF.